This entry describes one TCR beta chain. The antigen remains unidentified. The CDR3 is made up of 16 amino acids. The J segment lost 3 bases and the V segment lost 7 bases, leaving 11 bases of the junction unmatched. These data originate in a study of post-analysis software for immune sequencing data. Across the whole study: In terms of disease course, relapsing-remitting, secondary progressive and progressive-relapsing multiple sclerosis were included. Study outcomes and limitations: Elevated frequency relative to controls characterized a handful of TRBV segments in patients, TRBV5-6, TRBV5-1 and TRBV20-1 among them.

Unique molecular identifiers had been added to the TCR beta cDNA libraries. Between about 1 and 11 million T cells gave rise to about 450,000 cDNA molecules. TCRdb re-derived calls from the PCR reads in MiXCR, one entry per CDR3 protein. Among about 200,000 distinct CDR3 sequences listed, 29% were seen once. The chain has TRBV12-3 or TRBV12-4 and TRBJ1-5; 8 nucleotides match TRBD1. Sequenced material: blood. The sequence came from a girl aged 2 to 17 with multiple sclerosis. CDR3 protein: CASTFPDRAVNQPQHF. CDR3 sequence (DNA): TGTGCCAGCACCTTCCCGGACAGGGCCGTCAATCAGCCCCAGCATTTT.